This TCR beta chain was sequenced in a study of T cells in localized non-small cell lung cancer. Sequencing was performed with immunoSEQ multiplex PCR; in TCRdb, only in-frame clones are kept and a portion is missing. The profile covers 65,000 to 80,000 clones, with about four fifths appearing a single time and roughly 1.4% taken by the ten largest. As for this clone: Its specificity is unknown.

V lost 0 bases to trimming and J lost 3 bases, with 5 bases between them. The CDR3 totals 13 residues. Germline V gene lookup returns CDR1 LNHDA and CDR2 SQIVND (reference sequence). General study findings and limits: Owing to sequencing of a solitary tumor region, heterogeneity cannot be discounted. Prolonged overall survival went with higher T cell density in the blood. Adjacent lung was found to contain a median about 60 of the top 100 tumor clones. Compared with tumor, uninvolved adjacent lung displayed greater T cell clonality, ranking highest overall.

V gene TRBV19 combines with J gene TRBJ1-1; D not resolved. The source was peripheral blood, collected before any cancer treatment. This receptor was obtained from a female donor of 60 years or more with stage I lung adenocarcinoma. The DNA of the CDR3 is TGTGCCAGTAGTATAGAGGGGTACACTGAAGCTTTCTTT. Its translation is CASSIEGYTEAFF.